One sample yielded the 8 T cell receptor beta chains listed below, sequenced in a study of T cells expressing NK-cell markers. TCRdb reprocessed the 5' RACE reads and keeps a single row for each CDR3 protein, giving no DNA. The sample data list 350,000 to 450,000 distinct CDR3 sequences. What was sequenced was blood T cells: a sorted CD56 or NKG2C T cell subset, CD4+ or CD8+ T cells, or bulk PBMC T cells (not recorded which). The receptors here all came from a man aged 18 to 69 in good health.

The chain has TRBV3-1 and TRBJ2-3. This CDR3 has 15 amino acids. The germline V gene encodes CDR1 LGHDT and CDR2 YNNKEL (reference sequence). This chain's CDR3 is CASSQDRRSTDTQYF.

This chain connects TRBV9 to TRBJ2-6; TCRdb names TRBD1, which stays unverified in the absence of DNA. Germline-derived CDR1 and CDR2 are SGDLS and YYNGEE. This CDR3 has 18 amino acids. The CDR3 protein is CASSSRQKDGTGANVLTF.

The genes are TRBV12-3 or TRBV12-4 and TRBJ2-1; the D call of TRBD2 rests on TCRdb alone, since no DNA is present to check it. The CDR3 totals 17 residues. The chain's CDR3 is CASRLNKLAGDRGEQFF.

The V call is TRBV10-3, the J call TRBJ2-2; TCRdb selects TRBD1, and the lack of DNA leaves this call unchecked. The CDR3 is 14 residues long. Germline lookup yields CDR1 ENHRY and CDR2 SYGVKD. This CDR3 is CATQDREDTGELFF.

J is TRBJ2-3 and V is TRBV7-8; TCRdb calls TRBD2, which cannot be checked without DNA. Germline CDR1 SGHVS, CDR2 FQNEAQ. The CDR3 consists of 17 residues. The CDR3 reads CASSRGTSGGRADTQYF.

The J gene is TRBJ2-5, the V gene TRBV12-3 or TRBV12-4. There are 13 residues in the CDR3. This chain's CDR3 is CASSFLGFETQYF.

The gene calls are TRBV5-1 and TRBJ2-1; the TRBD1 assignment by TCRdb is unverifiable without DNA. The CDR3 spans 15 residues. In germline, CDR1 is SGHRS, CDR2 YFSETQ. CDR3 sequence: CASSLLGGPNNEQFF.

CDR3 in amino acids: CASSLSGTMEQYF. The V call is TRBV27, the J call TRBJ2-7; as DNA is missing, the TRBD1 call by TCRdb cannot be tested. Germline V CDR1 and CDR2: MNHEY, SMNVEV (reference sequence). CDR3 length equals 13 residues.